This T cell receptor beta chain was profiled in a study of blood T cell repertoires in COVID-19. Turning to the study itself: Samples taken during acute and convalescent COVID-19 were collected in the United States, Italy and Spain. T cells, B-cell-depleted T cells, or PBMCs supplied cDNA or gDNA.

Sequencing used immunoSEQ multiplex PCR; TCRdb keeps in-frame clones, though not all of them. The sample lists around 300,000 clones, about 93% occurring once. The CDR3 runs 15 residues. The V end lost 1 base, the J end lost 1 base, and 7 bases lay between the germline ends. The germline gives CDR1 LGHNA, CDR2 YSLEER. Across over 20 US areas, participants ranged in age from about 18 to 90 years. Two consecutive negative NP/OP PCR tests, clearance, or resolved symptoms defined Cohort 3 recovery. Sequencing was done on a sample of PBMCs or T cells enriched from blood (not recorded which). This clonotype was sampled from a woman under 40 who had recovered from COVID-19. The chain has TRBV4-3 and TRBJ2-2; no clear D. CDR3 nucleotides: TGCGCCAGCAGCCAAGGACCAGGGAACACCGGGGAGCTGTTTTTT. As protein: CASSQGPGNTGELFF.